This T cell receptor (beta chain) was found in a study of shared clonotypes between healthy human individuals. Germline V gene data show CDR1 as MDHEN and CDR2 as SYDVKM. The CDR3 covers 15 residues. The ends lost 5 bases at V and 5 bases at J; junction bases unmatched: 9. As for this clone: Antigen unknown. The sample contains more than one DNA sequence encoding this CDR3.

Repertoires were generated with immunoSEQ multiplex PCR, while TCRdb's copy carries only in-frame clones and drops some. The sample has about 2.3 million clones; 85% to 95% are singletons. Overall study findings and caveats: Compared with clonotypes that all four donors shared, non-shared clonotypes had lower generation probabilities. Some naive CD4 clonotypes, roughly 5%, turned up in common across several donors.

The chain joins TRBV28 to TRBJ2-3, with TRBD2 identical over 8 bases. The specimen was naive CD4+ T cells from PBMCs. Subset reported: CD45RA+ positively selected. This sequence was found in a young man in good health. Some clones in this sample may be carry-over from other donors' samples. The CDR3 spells CASSPRGLAGDTQYF. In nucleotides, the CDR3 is TGTGCCAGCAGTCCACGAGGACTAGCTGGAGATACGCAGTATTTT.